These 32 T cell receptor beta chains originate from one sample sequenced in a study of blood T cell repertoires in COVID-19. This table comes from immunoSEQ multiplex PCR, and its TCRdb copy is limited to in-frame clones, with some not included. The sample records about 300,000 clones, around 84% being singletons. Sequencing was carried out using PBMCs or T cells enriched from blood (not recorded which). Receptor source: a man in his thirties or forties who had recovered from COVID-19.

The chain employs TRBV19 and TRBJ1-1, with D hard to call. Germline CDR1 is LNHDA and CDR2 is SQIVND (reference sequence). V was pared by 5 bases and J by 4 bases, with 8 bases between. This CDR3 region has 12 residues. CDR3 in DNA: TGTGCCAGTAGTTTCGGGGTCACTGAAGCTTTCTTT. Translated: CASSFGVTEAFF.

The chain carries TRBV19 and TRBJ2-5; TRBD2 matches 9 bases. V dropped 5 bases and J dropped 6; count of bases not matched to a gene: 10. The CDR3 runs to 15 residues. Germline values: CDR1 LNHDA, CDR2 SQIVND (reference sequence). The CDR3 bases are TGTGCCAGTAGTCCCCGACTAGCGGTCATCCAGACCCAGTACTTC. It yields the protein CASSPRLAVIQTQYF.

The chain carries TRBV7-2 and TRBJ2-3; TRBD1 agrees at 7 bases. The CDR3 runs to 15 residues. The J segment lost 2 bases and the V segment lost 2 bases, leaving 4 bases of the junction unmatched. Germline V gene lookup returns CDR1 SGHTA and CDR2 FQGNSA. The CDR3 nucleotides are TGTGCCAGCAGCTTAATCCAGGGGGTCACAGATACGCAGTATTTT. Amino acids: CASSLIQGVTDTQYF.

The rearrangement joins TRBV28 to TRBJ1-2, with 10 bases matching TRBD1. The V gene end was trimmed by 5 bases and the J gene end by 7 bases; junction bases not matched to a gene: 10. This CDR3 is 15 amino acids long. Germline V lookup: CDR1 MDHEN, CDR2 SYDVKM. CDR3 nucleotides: TGTGCCAGCAGTCCGAGGACAGGGGGGTCGGTTGGCTACACCTTC. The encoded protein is CASSPRTGGSVGYTF.

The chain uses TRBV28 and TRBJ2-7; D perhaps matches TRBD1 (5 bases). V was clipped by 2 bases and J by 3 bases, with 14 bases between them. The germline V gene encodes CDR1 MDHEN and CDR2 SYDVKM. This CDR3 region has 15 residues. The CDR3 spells CASSLPHSTVYEQYF. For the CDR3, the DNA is TGTGCCAGCAGTTTACCCCACTCGACAGTCTACGAGCAGTACTTC.

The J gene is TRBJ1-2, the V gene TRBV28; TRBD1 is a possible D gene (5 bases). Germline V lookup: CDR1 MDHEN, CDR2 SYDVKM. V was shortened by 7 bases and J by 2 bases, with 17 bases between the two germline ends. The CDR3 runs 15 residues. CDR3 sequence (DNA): TGTGCCAGCACCACCGGGGGGGAGGGGAACTATGGCTACACCTTC. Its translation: CASTTGGEGNYGYTF.

The CDR3 protein is CASSYNRQGYEQYF. For the CDR3, the DNA is TGTGCCAGCAGTTACAACCGGCAGGGCTACGAGCAGTACTTC. V gene TRBV6-5 combines with J gene TRBJ2-7; the D gene is possibly TRBD1 (5 bases). V dropped 2 bases and J dropped 3 bases, with 11 bases sitting between them. Germline V gene lookup returns CDR1 MNHEY and CDR2 SVGAGI. The CDR3 extends over 14 amino acids.

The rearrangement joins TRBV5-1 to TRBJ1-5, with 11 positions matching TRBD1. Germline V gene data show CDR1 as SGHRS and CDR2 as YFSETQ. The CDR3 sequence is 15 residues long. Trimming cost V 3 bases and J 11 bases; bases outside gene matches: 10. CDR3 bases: TGCGCCAGCAGCTGGCAGGACAGGGGGCAAGGGTCCCAGCATTTT. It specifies CASSWQDRGQGSQHF. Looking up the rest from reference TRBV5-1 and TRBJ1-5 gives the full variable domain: KAGVTQTPRYLIKTRGQQVTLSCSPISGHRSVSWYQQTPGQGLQFLFEYFSETQRNKGNFPGRFSGRQFSNSRSEMNVSTLELGDSALYLCASSWQDRGQGSQHFGDGTRLSIL.

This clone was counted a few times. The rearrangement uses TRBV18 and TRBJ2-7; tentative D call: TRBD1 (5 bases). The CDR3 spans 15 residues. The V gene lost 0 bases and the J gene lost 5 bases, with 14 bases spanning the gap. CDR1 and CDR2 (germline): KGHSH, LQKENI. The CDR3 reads CASSPPTGLYDEQYF. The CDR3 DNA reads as TGTGCCAGCTCACCACCAACAGGCTTATATGACGAGCAGTACTTC.

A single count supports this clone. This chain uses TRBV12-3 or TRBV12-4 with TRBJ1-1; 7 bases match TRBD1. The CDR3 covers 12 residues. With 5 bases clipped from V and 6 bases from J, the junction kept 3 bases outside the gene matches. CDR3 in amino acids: CASSRTGAEAFF. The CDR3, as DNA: TGTGCCAGCAGTCGAACAGGGGCTGAAGCTTTCTTT.

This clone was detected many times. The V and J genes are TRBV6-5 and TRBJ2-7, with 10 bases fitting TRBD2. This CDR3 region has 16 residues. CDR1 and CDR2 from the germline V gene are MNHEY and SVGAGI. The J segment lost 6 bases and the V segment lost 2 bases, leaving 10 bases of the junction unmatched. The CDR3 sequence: CASSYAVGAGGSEQYF. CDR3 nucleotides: TGTGCCAGCAGTTACGCCGTGGGAGCGGGAGGGAGCGAGCAGTACTTC.

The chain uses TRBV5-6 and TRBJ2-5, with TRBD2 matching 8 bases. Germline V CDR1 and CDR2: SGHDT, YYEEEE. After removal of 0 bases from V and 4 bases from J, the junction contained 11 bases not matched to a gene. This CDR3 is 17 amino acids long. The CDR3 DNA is TGTGCCAGCAGCTTGGCGGCTCTGGCGGGAGGCGGAGAGACCCAGTACTTC. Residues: CASSLAALAGGGETQYF.

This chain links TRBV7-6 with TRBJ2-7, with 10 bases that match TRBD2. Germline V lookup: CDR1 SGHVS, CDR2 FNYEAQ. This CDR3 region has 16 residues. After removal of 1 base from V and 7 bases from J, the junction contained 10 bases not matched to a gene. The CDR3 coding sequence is TGTGCCAGCAGCTTAGTTAGGCTAGCGGGAGCGGGGGAGCAGTACTTC. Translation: CASSLVRLAGAGEQYF.

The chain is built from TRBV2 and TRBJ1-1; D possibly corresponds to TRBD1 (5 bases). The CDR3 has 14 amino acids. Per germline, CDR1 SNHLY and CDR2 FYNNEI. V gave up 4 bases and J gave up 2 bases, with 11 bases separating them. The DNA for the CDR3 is TGTGCCAGCAGTGTCGAGCAGGGCAACACTGAAGCTTTCTTT. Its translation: CASSVEQGNTEAFF.

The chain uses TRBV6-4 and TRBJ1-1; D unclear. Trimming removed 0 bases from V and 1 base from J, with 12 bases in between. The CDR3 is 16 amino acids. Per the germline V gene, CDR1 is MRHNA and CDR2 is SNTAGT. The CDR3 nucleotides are TGTGCCAGCAGTGACTCTGGTTGGGGAGCGAACACTGAAGCTTTCTTT. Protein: CASSDSGWGANTEAFF.

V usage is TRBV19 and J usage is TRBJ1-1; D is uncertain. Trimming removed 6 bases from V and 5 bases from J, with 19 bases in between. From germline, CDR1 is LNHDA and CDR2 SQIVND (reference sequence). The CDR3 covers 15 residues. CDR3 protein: CASSPGRPGNTEAFF. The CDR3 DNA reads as TGTGCCAGTAGCCCCGGAAGGCCGGGAAATACTGAAGCTTTCTTT.

The chain's CDR3 is CASSAGSFNEQFF. The DNA of the CDR3 is TGTGCCAGCAGCGCAGGCTCATTTAATGAGCAGTTCTTC. V usage is TRBV7-6 and J usage is TRBJ2-1; D is uncertain. From germline, CDR1 is SGHVS and CDR2 FNYEAQ. This CDR3 comprises 13 residues. V gave up 5 bases and J gave up 7 bases, with 12 bases separating them.

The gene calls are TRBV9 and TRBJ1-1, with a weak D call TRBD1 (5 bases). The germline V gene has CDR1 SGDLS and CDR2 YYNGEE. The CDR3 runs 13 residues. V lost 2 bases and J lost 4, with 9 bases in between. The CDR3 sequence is CASSVTGVTEAFF. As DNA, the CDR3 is TGTGCCAGCAGCGTCACGGGGGTCACTGAAGCTTTCTTT.

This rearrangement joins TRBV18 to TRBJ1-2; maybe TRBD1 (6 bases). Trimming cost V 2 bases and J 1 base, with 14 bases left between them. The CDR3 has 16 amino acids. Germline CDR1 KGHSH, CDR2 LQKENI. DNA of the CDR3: TGTGCCAGCTCACCAAGCGCTGGACAGAGTAACTATGGCTACACCTTC. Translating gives CASSPSAGQSNYGYTF.

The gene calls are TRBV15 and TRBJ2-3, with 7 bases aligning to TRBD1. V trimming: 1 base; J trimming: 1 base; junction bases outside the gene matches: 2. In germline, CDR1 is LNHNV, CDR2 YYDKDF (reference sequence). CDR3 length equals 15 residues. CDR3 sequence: CATSRGQGGTDTQYF. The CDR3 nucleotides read TGTGCCACCAGCAGAGGACAGGGTGGCACAGATACGCAGTATTTT.

The DNA of the CDR3 is TGCAGTGCTAGTCTGGTCCAGGGTGGGGAAAAACTGTTTTTT. Its translation is CSASLVQGGEKLFF. The rearrangement joins TRBV20-1 to TRBJ1-4; weak D call: TRBD1 (5 bases). Germline lookup yields CDR1 DFQATT and CDR2 SNEGSKA (reference sequence). Trimming removed 3 bases at V and 8 bases at J, with 16 bases between. This CDR3 region has 14 residues.

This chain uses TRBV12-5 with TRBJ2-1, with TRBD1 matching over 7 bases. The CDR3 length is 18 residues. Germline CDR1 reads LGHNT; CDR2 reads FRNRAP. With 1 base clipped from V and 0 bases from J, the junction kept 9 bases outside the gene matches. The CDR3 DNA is TGTGCTAGTGGTTTGGCAGAGACAGGGCTCAGCTCCTACAATGAGCAGTTCTTC. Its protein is CASGLAETGLSSYNEQFF.

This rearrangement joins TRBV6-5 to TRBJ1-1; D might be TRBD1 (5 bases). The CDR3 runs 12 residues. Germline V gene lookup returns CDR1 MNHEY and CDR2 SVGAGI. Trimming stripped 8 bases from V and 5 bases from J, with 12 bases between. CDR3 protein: CASGLRGTEAFF. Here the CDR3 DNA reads TGTGCCAGCGGGCTCCGGGGGACTGAAGCTTTCTTT.

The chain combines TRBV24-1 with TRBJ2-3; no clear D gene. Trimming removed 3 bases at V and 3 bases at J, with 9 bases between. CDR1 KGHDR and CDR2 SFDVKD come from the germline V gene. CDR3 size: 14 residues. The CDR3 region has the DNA TGTGCCACCAGTGATCCAGATTGGACAGATACGCAGTATTTT. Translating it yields CATSDPDWTDTQYF.

The CDR3 is CAWATGGNYGYTF. The CDR3 DNA is TGTGCCTGGGCTACAGGGGGCAACTATGGCTACACCTTC. J is TRBJ1-2 and V is TRBV30; 9 bases match TRBD1. V was pared by 5 bases and J by 2 bases, with 3 bases of the junction left unmatched. The CDR3 covers 13 residues. Germline assignment: CDR1 GTSNPN and CDR2 SVGIG (reference sequence).

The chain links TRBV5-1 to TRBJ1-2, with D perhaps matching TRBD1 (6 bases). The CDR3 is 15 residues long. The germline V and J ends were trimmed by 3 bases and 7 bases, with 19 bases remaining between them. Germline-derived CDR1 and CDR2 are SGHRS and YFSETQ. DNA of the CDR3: TGCGCCAGCAGCTCCAAATCAGGGGTAGGTGGTGGCTACACCTTC. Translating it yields CASSSKSGVGGGYTF.

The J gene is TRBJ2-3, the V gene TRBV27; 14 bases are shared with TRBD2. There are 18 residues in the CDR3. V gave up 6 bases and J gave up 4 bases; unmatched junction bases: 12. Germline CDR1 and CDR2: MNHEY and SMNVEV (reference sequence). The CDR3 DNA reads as TGTGCCAGCAGACGTGGACTAGCGGGGGGTCTATTGTCAGATACGCAGTATTTT. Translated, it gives CASRRGLAGGLLSDTQYF.

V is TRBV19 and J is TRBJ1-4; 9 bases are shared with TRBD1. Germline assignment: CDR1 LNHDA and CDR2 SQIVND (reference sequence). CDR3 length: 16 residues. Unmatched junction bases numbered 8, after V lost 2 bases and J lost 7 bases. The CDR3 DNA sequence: TGTGCCAGTAGTATAAGCCCGGGACAGGGAACTGAAAAACTGTTTTTT. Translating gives CASSISPGQGTEKLFF.

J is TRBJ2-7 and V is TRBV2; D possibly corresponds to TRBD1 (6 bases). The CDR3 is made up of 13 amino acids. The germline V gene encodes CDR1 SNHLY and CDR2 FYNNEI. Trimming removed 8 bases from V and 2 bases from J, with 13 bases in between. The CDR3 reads CASGWTETYEQYF. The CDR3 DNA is TGTGCCAGCGGGTGGACAGAGACCTACGAGCAGTACTTC.

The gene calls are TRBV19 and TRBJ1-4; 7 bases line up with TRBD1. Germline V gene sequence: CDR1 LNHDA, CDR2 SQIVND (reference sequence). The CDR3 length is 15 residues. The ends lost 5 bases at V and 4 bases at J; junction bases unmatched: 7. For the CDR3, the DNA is TGTGCCAGTAGTGGTCTGGGACAGCGTAATGAAAAACTGTTTTTT. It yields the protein CASSGLGQRNEKLFF. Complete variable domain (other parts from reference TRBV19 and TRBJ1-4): DGGITQSPKYLFRKEGQNVTLSCEQNLNHDAMYWYRQDPGQGLRLIYYSQIVNDFQKGDIAEGYSVSREKKESFPLTVTSAQKNPTAFYLCASSGLGQRNEKLFFGSGTQLSVL.

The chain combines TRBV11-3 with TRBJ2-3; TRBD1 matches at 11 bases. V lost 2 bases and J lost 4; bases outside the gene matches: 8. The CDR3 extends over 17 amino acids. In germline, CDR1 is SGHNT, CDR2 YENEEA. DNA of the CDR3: TGTGCCAGCAGCTTAACTGGGACAGGGGGTTTCGCAGATACGCAGTATTTT. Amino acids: CASSLTGTGGFADTQYF.

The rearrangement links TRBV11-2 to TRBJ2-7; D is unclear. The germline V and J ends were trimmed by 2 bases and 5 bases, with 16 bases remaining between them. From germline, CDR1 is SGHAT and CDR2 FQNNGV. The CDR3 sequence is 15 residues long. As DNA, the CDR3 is TGTGCCAGCAGCTTAACGGTCCAGGATGTGAACGAGCAGTACTTC. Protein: CASSLTVQDVNEQYF.